This record covers a single T cell receptor beta chain. Antigen unknown. This entry is derived from a study of shared clonotypes between healthy human individuals. The CDR3 extends over 14 amino acids. Trimming removed 3 bases from V and 4 bases from J, with 14 bases in between. CDR1 and CDR2 (germline): SGHNT, YYREEE (reference sequence). Some clones are missing from TCRdb's copy, which holds only in-frame ones; the method was immunoSEQ multiplex PCR. The sample has roughly 1,500,000 clones; approximately 98.5% are singletons. The CD4+ fraction was divided into a CD45RA+ naive subset and a CD45RA-negative memory subset. Study-level results: Sorted-subset sequencing, rarefaction showed, was incomplete despite large depth. Naive subsets, compared against memory subsets, generally had larger estimated richness values.

The chain is built from TRBV5-4 and TRBJ2-7, with D perhaps TRBD2 (6 bases). The origin of this receptor is a man aged 25-45 years in good health. Sequencing was done on a sample of naive CD4+ T cells sorted from blood. Noted subset: CD45RA+ positively selected. The CDR3: CASSSPGLQYEQYF. CDR3 DNA sequence: TGTGCCAGCAGCTCGCCGGGACTTCAATACGAGCAGTACTTC.